The clone carrying this TCR beta chain was detected a few times. Its cognate antigen is unknown. The sample belongs to a study of post-analysis software for immune sequencing data. About the research overall: Included courses were relapsing-remitting and secondary progressive multiple sclerosis; progressive-relapsing multiple sclerosis was also included.

Study-level findings and limits: TRBV5-6, TRBV5-1 and TRBV20-1 were among five TRBV segments more frequent in patients than controls. With F measure, samples from one preparation batch clustered together strongly. When compared against controls, multiple sclerosis patients showed significantly lower normalized Chao1 diversity.

The CDR3 has 14 amino acids. Germline-derived CDR1 and CDR2 are SGHRS and YFSETQ. The V and J ends lost 2 bases and 5 bases respectively, with 13 bases between them. TCR beta cDNA libraries had unique molecular identifiers. Each CDR3 protein is one row after TCRdb ran MiXCR on the PCR reads. The sample includes roughly 400,000 distinct CDR3 sequences, 30% to 45% of them seen just once. Sequenced material: blood. The sequence came from a girl aged 2 to 10 with multiple sclerosis. The chain has TRBV5-1 and TRBJ2-5; a weak D match, TRBD1 (5 bases). The CDR3 reads CASSFWGPVETQYF. For the CDR3, the DNA is TGCGCCAGCAGCTTCTGGGGCCCCGTGGAGACCCAGTACTTC.